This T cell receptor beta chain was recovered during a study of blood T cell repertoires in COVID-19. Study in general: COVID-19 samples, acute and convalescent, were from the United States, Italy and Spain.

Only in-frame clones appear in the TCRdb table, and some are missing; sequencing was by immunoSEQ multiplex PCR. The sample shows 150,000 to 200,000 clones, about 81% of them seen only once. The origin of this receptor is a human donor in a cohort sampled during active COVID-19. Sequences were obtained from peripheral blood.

This CDR3 reads CASRATGSRGYTF. The DNA of the CDR3 is TGTGCCAGCAGAGCCACAGGGTCAAGAGGCTACACCTTC. This rearrangement joins TRBV6-5 to TRBJ1-2; D possibly corresponds to TRBD1 (6 bases). Trimming removed 6 bases from V and 8 bases from J, with 16 bases in between. The CDR3 runs 13 residues. Germline loops: CDR1 MNHEY, CDR2 SVGAGI.